The 25 T cell receptor beta chains in this list originate from one sample, sequenced in a study of radiation and T cells in renal cell carcinoma. Time point: blood 2 weeks post-SBRT. Treatment described: 15 Gy SBRT to primary tumor, nephrectomy 4 weeks later. Only in-frame clones appear in the TCRdb table, and some are missing; sequencing was by immunoSEQ multiplex PCR. The sample gives some 120,000 clones, approximately 90% of which show up once; 5% to 6% is in the top ten. The specimen comprised blood, sampled from a patient whose treatment included radiotherapy and nephrectomy. These TCRs come from a woman in her 70s with renal cell carcinoma.

This chain uses TRBV4-3 with TRBJ1-1, with D tentatively TRBD1 (5 bases). There are 13 residues in the CDR3. The V and J ends lost 0 bases and 5 bases respectively, with 7 bases between them. CDR1 is LGHNA, CDR2 YSLEER, per germline. This CDR3 is CASSQDRETEAFF. The CDR3 DNA follows: TGCGCCAGCAGCCAAGACAGGGAAACTGAAGCTTTCTTT.

This chain uses TRBV6-5 with TRBJ2-2, with unresolved D. The CDR3 is 13 residues long. Trimming cost V 7 bases and J 8 bases, with 14 bases left between them. Germline loops: CDR1 MNHEY, CDR2 SVGAGI. CDR3 sequence (DNA): TGTGCCAGCACTTGGACGCCGCCTGGGGAGCTGTTTTTT. Translating it yields CASTWTPPGELFF.

This rearrangement joins TRBV7-3 to TRBJ2-6; D is uncertain. The CDR3 is 15 residues long. V was cut by 3 bases and J by 1 base, with 7 bases left in between. CDR1 and CDR2 (germline): SGHTA, FQGTGA. CDR3 sequence (DNA): TGTGCCAGCAGCTTGGAAGGGTCTGGGGCCAACGTCCTGACTTTC. Amino acids: CASSLEGSGANVLTF.

This chain links TRBV6-1 with TRBJ1-2; D remains unclear. The CDR3 loop spans 11 amino acids. V lost 7 bases and J lost 8, with 11 bases in between. Looked up from germline, CDR1 is MNHNS and CDR2 is SASEGT. DNA for the CDR3: TGTGCCAGCAAGAGGGTTGAAGGCTACACCTTC. This codes for CASKRVEGYTF.

The chain combines TRBV7-2 with TRBJ1-2; 10 bases fit TRBD1. Germline V gene sequence: CDR1 SGHTA, CDR2 FQGNSA. V dropped 4 bases and J dropped 2; count of bases not matched to a gene: 7. CDR3 size: 16 residues. CDR3 DNA: TGTGCCAGCAGCTCGACAGGGGGCTCATCCAACTATGGCTACACCTTC. Its translation is CASSSTGGSSNYGYTF.

The gene calls are TRBV29-1 and TRBJ2-3; no clear D gene. There are 11 residues in the CDR3. The germline V gene encodes CDR1 SQVTM and CDR2 ANQGSEA. The V and J ends lost 2 bases and 6 bases respectively, with 6 bases between them. This chain's CDR3 is CSVEQADTQYF. The CDR3 DNA sequence: TGCAGCGTTGAACAGGCGGATACGCAGTATTTT.

This chain connects TRBV7-9 to TRBJ2-7, with D possibly called TRBD1 or TRBD2 (5 bases each). V lost 7 bases to trimming and J lost 0 bases, with 10 bases between them. The CDR3 totals 13 residues. Germline V CDR1 and CDR2: SEHNR, FQNEAQ (reference sequence). Written as DNA, the CDR3 is TGTGCCAGCACCAGGGACGGCTCCTACGAGCAGTACTTC. This gives the protein CASTRDGSYEQYF.

The chain recombines TRBV4-3 with TRBJ2-1; 7 bases align to TRBD1. V dropped 0 bases and J dropped 16; count of bases not matched to a gene: 9. In germline, CDR1 is LGHNA, CDR2 YSLEER. This CDR3 contains 13 residues. In nucleotides, the CDR3 is TGCGCCAGCAGCCAAGATAGGGACAGCGCGCACTTCTTC. Translated, it gives CASSQDRDSAHFF.

The rearrangement links TRBV11-3 to TRBJ2-5; unclear D gene. The length of the CDR3 is 12 residues. The V end lost 5 bases, the J end lost 4 bases, and 8 bases lay between the germline ends. CDR1 is SGHNT, CDR2 YENEEA, per germline. The CDR3 region is CASSLGRETQYF. The DNA for the CDR3 is TGTGCCAGCAGCCTTGGTAGAGAGACCCAGTACTTC. Full variable domain (outside the CDR3, taken from reference TRBV11-3 and TRBJ2-5): EAGVVQSPRYKIIEKKQPVAFWCNPISGHNTLYWYLQNLGQGPELLIRYENEEAVDDSQLPKDRFSAERLKGVDSTLKIQPAELGDSAVYLCASSLGRETQYFGPGTRLLVL.

V and J are TRBV19 and TRBJ2-7, with D maybe TRBD1 (5 bases). The CDR3 runs 13 residues. V was pared by 4 bases and J by 2 bases, with 9 bases between. CDR1 and CDR2 from the germline V gene are LNHDA and SQIVND (reference sequence). The CDR3 reads CASSRTPTYEQYF. The CDR3 DNA follows: TGTGCCAGTAGTAGGACACCTACCTACGAGCAGTACTTC.

V gene TRBV19 combines with J gene TRBJ1-1, with D perhaps matching TRBD1 (5 bases). CDR1 is LNHDA, CDR2 SQIVND, per germline (reference sequence). This CDR3 has 14 amino acids. V was cut by 6 bases and J by 5 bases, with 16 bases left in between. CDR3 DNA sequence: TGTGCCAGTAGGCCCGGAGAGGGGCGAACTGAAGCTTTCTTT. Protein sequence: CASRPGEGRTEAFF. Complete variable domain (other parts from reference TRBV19 and TRBJ1-1): DGGITQSPKYLFRKEGQNVTLSCEQNLNHDAMYWYRQDPGQGLRLIYYSQIVNDFQKGDIAEGYSVSREKKESFPLTVTSAQKNPTAFYLCASRPGEGRTEAFFGQGTRLTVV.

This clone came up a few times. The chain links TRBV5-1 to TRBJ1-1; D is unclear. CDR3 size: 14 residues. The germline CDR1 and CDR2 sequences are SGHRS and YFSETQ. The ends were cut back, 4 bases at V and 1 base at J, with 11 bases in the middle. The CDR3: CASSLMTSNTEAFF. The DNA of the CDR3 is TGCGCCAGCAGCCTGATGACATCGAACACTGAAGCTTTCTTT.

V is TRBV7-2 and J is TRBJ1-1, with 7 bases matching TRBD1. Germline lookup yields CDR1 SGHTA and CDR2 FQGNSA. This CDR3 has 13 amino acids. Trimming removed 3 bases from V and 6 bases from J; junction bases left unmatched: 4. CDR3 sequence: CASSLTGFAEAFF. DNA of the CDR3: TGTGCCAGCAGCTTGACAGGGTTTGCTGAAGCTTTCTTT.

This clone was detected only a few times. The chain couples TRBV19 to TRBJ1-5; D ambiguous. Trimming pared 4 bases from V and 5 bases from J, leaving 9 bases between. The CDR3 is 13 amino acids. The germline V gene has CDR1 LNHDA and CDR2 SQIVND (reference sequence). CDR3 in DNA: TGTGCCAGTAGTAGGGTCGCCGATCAGCCCCAGCATTTT. This encodes CASSRVADQPQHF. Complete variable domain (other parts from reference TRBV19 and TRBJ1-5): DGGITQSPKYLFRKEGQNVTLSCEQNLNHDAMYWYRQDPGQGLRLIYYSQIVNDFQKGDIAEGYSVSREKKESFPLTVTSAQKNPTAFYLCASSRVADQPQHFGDGTRLSIL.

CDR3 loop: CASSPGPWGTGELFF. The CDR3 coding sequence is TGTGCCAGCAGCCCGGGACCGTGGGGCACCGGGGAGCTGTTTTTT. The chain joins TRBV5-5 to TRBJ2-2; D could derive from TRBD1 or TRBD2 (5 bases each). V lost 4 bases, J lost 4 bases, and 14 bases lay in between. Germline CDR1 reads SGHKS; CDR2 reads YYEKEE (reference sequence). The CDR3 totals 15 residues.

This chain links TRBV7-6 with TRBJ2-7; TRBD2 matches at 7 bases. This CDR3 is 17 amino acids long. V lost 1 base, J lost 0 bases, and 9 bases stayed unmatched. The V gene's germline CDR1 is SGHVS and CDR2 FNYEAQ. CDR3 in DNA: TGTGCCAGCAGCTTAGGACCCATAGCGGGTCCCTCCTACGAGCAGTACTTC. Translation gives CASSLGPIAGPSYEQYF.

CDR3 coding DNA: TGTGCCAGCAGCTCCACTTTCCAGGGCCAGCCCCAGCATTTT. This gives the protein CASSSTFQGQPQHF. J is TRBJ1-5 and V is TRBV11-2; tentative D call: TRBD1 (5 bases). The ends were cut back, 4 bases at V and 7 bases at J, with 14 bases in the middle. The CDR3 is 14 residues long. Germline V CDR1 and CDR2: SGHAT, FQNNGV.

The chain links TRBV14 to TRBJ2-1, with D hard to call. CDR1 SGHDN and CDR2 FVKESK come from the germline V gene. The V and J ends lost 4 bases and 0 bases respectively, with 13 bases between them. CDR3 length: 16 residues. DNA of the CDR3: TGTGCCAGCAGCCCCGGACCCAAGAGCTCCTACAATGAGCAGTTCTTC. Its protein product is CASSPGPKSSYNEQFF.

This chain uses TRBV19 with TRBJ2-2, with 9 bases fitting TRBD2. The CDR3 is made up of 15 amino acids. V lost 6 bases and J lost 1; bases outside the gene matches: 3. Germline assignment: CDR1 LNHDA and CDR2 SQIVND (reference sequence). Written as DNA, the CDR3 is TGTGCCAGTAGCTTTAGCGGGGGGAACACCGGGGAGCTGTTTTTT. This codes for CASSFSGGNTGELFF.

The rearrangement uses TRBV11-2 and TRBJ2-7, with 8 bases aligning to TRBD1. V shed 0 bases and J 3 bases; nucleotides not matched to a gene: 4. The CDR3 runs to 15 residues. The germline CDR1 and CDR2 sequences are SGHAT and FQNNGV. The CDR3 spells CASSLDRTGLYEQYF. The CDR3 DNA sequence: TGTGCCAGCAGCTTAGACAGGACAGGGCTCTACGAGCAGTACTTC.

The chain has TRBV20-1 and TRBJ2-7; no definite D call. The germline CDR1 and CDR2 sequences are DFQATT and SNEGSKA (reference sequence). The CDR3 length is 9 residues. Here the CDR3 reads CSNTYEQYF. The DNA for the CDR3 is TGCAGCAACACCTACGAGCAGTACTTC.

The chain joins TRBV6-5 to TRBJ2-5, with D unresolved. The CDR3 sequence is 11 residues long. V was pared by 5 bases and J by 6 bases, with 7 bases between. CDR1 MNHEY and CDR2 SVGAGI come from the germline V gene. CDR3 in amino acids: CASSLLQTQYF. The CDR3 coding sequence is TGTGCCAGCAGTCTATTACAGACCCAGTACTTC.

This clone has just a few counts. The chain links TRBV4-3 to TRBJ1-3; 7 positions agree with TRBD1. Unmatched junction bases numbered 13, after V lost 4 bases and J lost 4 bases. This CDR3 comprises 17 residues. The germline V gene has CDR1 LGHNA and CDR2 YSLEER. CDR3 DNA sequence: TGCGCCAGCAGCCTGACCCAAGGGGGCGCGTTGGGAAACACCATATATTTT. This translates into CASSLTQGGALGNTIYF.

This chain joins TRBV5-1 and TRBJ1-1, with D possibly matching TRBD1 (6 bases). Germline V gene lookup returns CDR1 SGHRS and CDR2 YFSETQ. Trimming left V 2 bases short and J 0 bases short, with 20 bases between. This CDR3 has 18 residues. The CDR3 coding sequence is TGCGCCAGCAGCTTTTCGACAGGCGCCACTTTTTTGAACACTGAAGCTTTCTTT. As protein: CASSFSTGATFLNTEAFF.

The genes are TRBV5-6 and TRBJ2-6; D gene ambiguous. The CDR3 has 15 residues. The V and J ends lost 4 bases and 0 bases respectively, with 8 bases between them. Germline loops: CDR1 SGHDT, CDR2 YYEEEE. The CDR3: CASSPHLSGANVLTF. Written as DNA, the CDR3 is TGTGCCAGCAGCCCCCATCTCTCTGGGGCCAACGTCCTGACTTTC.